Listed here are 5 T cell receptor beta chains from one sample, sequenced in a study of vaccination and CD4 T cells after COVID-19. These receptors lack a known antigen. With the Oncomine TCR Beta short-read assay, DNA from cultured CD4+ T cells was sequenced. TCRdb re-called the PCR reads through MiXCR, storing one row per CDR3 protein. The sample consists of roughly 10,000 distinct CDR3 sequences, about half of them appearing once. Treatment defined: approximately nine-day PBMC culture with coronavirus spike peptide pools or control peptides (ViraFEST assay). Sequencing used CD4+ T cells from blood, cultured in vitro. The receptors stem from a human donor who had recovered from COVID-19.

This chain joins TRBV11-2 and TRBJ2-4; tentative D call: TRBD2 (5 bases). Trimming left V 1 base short and J 7 bases short, with 11 bases between. The CDR3 sequence is 14 residues long. CDR1 and CDR2 (germline): SGHAT, FQNNGV. The CDR3 loop is CASSLAGVSNIQYF. The CDR3 coding sequence is TGTGCCAGCAGCTTAGCCGGGGTATCGAACATTCAGTACTTC.

This clonotype was recorded only once. The genes are TRBV20-1 and TRBJ2-2; the D is unclear. Trimming removed 5 bases at V and 6 bases at J, with 19 bases between. Looked up from germline, CDR1 is DFQATT and CDR2 is SNEGSKA (reference sequence). The CDR3 spans 15 residues. This chain's CDR3 is CSAGSPFLAAGELFF. CDR3 DNA: TGCAGTGCTGGTAGCCCCTTTCTGGCCGCCGGGGAGCTGTTTTTT.

This clonotype is categorized as medium-sized. The V gene is TRBV20-1, the J gene TRBJ1-5, with D possibly TRBD1 on 5 matching bases. The length of the CDR3 is 13 residues. V shed 3 bases and J shed 2 bases, with 8 bases lying between them. Germline lookup yields CDR1 DFQATT and CDR2 SNEGSKA (reference sequence). The CDR3 DNA reads TGCAGTGCTAGTTGGGGGGGCAATCAGCCCCAGCATTTT. This sequence encodes CSASWGGNQPQHF.

This clonotype was picked up a small number of times. The chain carries TRBV6-1 and TRBJ1-5; the match to TRBD1 covers 11 bases. Germline values: CDR1 MNHNS, CDR2 SASEGT. The CDR3 spans 15 residues. Germline trimming cut 5 bases from V and 7 bases from J; bases unmatched to any gene: 7. DNA of the CDR3: TGTGCCAGCAGTCCGGACAGGGGGCAAGGACAGCCCCAGCATTTT. It codes for CASSPDRGQGQPQHF.

The J gene is TRBJ1-3, the V gene TRBV2; D call uncertain. CDR1 and CDR2 from the germline V gene are SNHLY and FYNNEI. V was shortened by 8 bases and J by 2 bases, with 4 bases between the two germline ends. This CDR3 is built from 11 residues. The CDR3 nucleotides read TGTGCCAGCGGGACTGGAAACACCATATATTTT. It is translated as CASGTGNTIYF.